This TCR beta chain appears in the sequencing data of a study of siplizumab effects on memory and regulatory T cells. V lost 4 bases and J lost 12; bases outside the gene matches: 9. This CDR3 has 13 amino acids. The germline CDR1 and CDR2 sequences are MDHEN and SYDVKM. Study results and limitations: Naive T cells appeared more diverse than memory cells and seemed to be major alloresponse contributors.

Unstimulated TEMRA, naive, memory and effector memory subsets were sequenced in three donor pairs. Concerning this clone itself: Its antigen is unknown.

Assays examined 90,000 to 100,000 TCR templates per sample. Some clones are missing from TCRdb's copy, which holds only in-frame ones; the method was immunoSEQ multiplex PCR. The data contain about 56,000 clones, about 98% of them singletons. Sequencing was done on a sample of naive CD8+ T cells sorted from blood. The sequence was obtained from a human donor in good health. The J gene is TRBJ1-1, the V gene TRBV28; 9 bases align to TRBD1. The chain's CDR3 is CASSSLGQGLTFF. The DNA of the CDR3 is TGTGCCAGCAGTTCACTGGGACAGGGTTTGACTTTCTTT.